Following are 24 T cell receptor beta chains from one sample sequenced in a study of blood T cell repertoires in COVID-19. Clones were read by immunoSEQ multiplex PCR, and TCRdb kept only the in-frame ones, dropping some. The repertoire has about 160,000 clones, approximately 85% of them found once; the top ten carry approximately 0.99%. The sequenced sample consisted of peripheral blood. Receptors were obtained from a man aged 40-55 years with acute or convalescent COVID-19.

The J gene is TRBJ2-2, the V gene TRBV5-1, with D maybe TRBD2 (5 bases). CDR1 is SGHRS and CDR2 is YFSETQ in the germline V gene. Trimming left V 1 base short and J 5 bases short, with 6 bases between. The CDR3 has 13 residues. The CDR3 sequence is CASSLPGTGELFF. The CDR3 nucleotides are TGCGCCAGCAGCTTGCCGGGGACCGGGGAGCTGTTTTTT. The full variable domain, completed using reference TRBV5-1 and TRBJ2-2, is KAGVTQTPRYLIKTRGQQVTLSCSPISGHRSVSWYQQTPGQGLQFLFEYFSETQRNKGNFPGRFSGRQFSNSRSEMNVSTLELGDSALYLCASSLPGTGELFFGEGSRLTVL.

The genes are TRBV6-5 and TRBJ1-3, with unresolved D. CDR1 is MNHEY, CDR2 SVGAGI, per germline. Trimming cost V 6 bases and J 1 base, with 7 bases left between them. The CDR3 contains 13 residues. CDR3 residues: CASRRGSGNTIYF. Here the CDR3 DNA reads TGTGCCAGCAGGCGAGGGTCTGGAAACACCATATATTTT.

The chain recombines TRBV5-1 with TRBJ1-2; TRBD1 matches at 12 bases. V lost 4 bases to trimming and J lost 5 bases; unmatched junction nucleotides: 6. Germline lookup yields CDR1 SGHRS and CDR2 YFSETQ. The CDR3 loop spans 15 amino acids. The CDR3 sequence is CASSLAGQGAYGYTF. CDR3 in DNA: TGCGCCAGCAGCCTGGCGGGACAGGGGGCTTATGGCTACACCTTC.

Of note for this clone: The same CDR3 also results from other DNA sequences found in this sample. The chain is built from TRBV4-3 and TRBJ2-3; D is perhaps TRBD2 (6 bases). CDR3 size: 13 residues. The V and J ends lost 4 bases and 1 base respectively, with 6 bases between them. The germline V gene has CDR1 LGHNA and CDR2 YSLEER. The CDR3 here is CASSPSGTDTQYF. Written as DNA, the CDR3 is TGCGCCAGCAGCCCTAGCGGCACAGATACGCAGTATTTT.

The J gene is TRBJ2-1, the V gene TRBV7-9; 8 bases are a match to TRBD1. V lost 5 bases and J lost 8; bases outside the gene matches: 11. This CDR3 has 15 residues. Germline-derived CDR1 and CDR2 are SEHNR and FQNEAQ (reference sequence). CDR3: CASSPPRQGWDEQFF. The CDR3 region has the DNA TGTGCCAGCAGCCCTCCAAGACAGGGGTGGGATGAGCAGTTCTTC.

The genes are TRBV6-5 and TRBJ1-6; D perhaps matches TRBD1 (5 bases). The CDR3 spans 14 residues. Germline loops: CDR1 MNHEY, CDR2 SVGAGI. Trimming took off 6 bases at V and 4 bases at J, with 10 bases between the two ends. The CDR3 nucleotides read TGTGCCAGCAGGAAGGGGATGTATAATTCACCCCTCCACTTT. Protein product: CASRKGMYNSPLHF.

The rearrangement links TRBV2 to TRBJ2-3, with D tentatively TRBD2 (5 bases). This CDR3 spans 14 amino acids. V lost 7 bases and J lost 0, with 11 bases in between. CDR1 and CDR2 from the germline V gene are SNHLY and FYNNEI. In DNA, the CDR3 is TGTGCCAGCAACGAGGGCCCTAGCACAGATACGCAGTATTTT. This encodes CASNEGPSTDTQYF. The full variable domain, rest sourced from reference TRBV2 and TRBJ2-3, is EPEVTQTPSHQVTQMGQEVILRCVPISNHLYFYWYRQILGQKVEFLVSFYNNEISEKSEIFDDQFSVERPDGSNFTLKIRSTKLEDSAMYFCASNEGPSTDTQYFGPGTRLTVL.

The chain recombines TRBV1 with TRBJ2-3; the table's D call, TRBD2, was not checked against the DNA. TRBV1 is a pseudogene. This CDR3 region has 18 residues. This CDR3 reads CTSSQGDLAGGPLDTQYF. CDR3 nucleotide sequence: TGCACCAGCAGCCAAGGAGACTTAGCGGGGGGGCCCCTAGATACGCAGTATTTT.

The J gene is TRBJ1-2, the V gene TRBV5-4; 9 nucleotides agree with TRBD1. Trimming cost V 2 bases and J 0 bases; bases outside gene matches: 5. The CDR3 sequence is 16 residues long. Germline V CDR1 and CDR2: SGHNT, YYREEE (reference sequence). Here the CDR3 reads CASSLGQGPTNYGYTF. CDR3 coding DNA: TGTGCCAGCAGCTTAGGACAGGGGCCAACTAACTATGGCTACACCTTC.

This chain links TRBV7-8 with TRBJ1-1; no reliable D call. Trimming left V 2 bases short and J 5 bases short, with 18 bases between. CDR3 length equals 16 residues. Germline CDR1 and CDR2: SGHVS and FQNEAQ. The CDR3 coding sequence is TGTGCCAGCAGCTTATCTATACGGGAGGGAAGGACTGAAGCTTTCTTT. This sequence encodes CASSLSIREGRTEAFF.

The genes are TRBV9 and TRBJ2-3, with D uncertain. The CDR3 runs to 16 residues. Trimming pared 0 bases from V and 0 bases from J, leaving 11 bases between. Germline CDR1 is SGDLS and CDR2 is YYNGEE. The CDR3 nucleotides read TGTGCCAGCAGCGTAGGATTAAGCCGGAGCACAGATACGCAGTATTTT. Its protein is CASSVGLSRSTDTQYF.

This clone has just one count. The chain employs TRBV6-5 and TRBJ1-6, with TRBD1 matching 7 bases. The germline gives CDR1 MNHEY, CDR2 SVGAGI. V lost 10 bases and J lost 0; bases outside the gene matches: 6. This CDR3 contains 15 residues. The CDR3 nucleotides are TGTGCCACCCAGGACAGGAGCTCCTATAATTCACCCCTCCACTTT. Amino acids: CATQDRSSYNSPLHF.

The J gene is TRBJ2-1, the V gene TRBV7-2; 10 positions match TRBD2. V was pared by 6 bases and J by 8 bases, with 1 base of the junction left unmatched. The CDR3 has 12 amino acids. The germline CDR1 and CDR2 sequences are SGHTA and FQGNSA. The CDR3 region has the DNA TGTGCCAGCAGAACTAGCGGGGATGAGCAGTTCTTC. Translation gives CASRTSGDEQFF.

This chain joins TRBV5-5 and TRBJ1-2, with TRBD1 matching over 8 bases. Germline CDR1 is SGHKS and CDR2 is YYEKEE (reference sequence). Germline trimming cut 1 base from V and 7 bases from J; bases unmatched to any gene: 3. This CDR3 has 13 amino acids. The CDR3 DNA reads TGTGCCAGCAGCTTGTCGGACAGGGTTGGCTACACCTTC. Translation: CASSLSDRVGYTF.

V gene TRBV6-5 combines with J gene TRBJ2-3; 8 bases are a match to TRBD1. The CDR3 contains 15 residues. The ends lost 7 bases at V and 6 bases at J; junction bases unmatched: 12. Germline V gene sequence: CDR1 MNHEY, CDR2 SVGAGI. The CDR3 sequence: CASMTGQGGSDTQYF. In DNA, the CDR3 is TGTGCCAGCATGACCGGACAGGGTGGATCGGATACGCAGTATTTT.

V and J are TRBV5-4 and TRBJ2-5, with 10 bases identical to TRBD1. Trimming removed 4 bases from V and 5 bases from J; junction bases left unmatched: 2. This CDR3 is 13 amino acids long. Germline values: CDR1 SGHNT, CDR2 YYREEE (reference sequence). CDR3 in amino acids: CASSQGQGETQYF. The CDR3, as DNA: TGTGCCAGCAGCCAGGGACAGGGGGAGACCCAGTACTTC.

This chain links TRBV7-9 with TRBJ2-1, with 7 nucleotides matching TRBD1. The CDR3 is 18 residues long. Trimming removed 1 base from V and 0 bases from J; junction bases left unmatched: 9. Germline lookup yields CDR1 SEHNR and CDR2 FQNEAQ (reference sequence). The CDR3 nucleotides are TGTGCCAGCAGCTTAGAAAAGCGCCGGGACAGCTCCTACAATGAGCAGTTCTTC. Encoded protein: CASSLEKRRDSSYNEQFF.

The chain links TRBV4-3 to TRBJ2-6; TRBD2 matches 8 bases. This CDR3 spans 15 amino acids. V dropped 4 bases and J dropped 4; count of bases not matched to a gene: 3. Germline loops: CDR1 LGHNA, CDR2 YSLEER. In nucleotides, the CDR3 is TGCGCCAGCAGCCTGGGACTAGAGGGGGCCAACGTCCTGACTTTC. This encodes CASSLGLEGANVLTF.

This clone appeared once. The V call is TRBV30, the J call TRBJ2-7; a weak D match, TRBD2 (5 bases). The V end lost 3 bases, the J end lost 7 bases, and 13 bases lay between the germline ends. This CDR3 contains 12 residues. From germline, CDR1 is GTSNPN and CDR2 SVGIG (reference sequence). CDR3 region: CAWSGVWQEQYF. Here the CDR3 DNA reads TGTGCCTGGAGCGGGGTTTGGCAGGAGCAGTACTTC.

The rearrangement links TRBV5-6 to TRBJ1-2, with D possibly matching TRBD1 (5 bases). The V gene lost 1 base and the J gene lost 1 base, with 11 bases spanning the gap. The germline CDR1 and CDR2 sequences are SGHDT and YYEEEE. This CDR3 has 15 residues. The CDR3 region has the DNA TGTGCCAGCAGCTTGTGGGGGGGAGGTAACTATGGCTACACCTTC. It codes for CASSLWGGGNYGYTF.

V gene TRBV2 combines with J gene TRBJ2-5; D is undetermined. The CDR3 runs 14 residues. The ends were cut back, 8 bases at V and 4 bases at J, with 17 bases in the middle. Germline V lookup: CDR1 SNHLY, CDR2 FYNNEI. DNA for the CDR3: TGTGCCAGCTTTAGGTCTCCGGGTTTAGAGACCCAGTACTTC. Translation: CASFRSPGLETQYF.

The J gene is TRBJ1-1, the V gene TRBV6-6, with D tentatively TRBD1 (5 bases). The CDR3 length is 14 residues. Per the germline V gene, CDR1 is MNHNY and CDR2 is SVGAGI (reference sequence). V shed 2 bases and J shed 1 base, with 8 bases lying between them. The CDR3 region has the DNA TGTGCCAGCAGTTACGGGGCCCGGAACACTGAAGCTTTCTTT. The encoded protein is CASSYGARNTEAFF.

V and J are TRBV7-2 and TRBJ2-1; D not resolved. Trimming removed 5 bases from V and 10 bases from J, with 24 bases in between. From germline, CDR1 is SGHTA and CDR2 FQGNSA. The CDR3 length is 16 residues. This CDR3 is CASSPRRIPSVDEQFF. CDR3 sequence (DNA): TGTGCCAGCAGCCCTAGGCGGATTCCATCGGTCGACGAGCAGTTCTTC. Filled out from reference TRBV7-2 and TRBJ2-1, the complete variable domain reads GAGVSQSPSNKVTEKGKDVELRCDPISGHTALYWYRQSLGQGLEFLIYFQGNSAPDKSGLPSDRFSAERTGGSVSTLTIQRTQQEDSAVYLCASSPRRIPSVDEQFFGPGTRLTVL.

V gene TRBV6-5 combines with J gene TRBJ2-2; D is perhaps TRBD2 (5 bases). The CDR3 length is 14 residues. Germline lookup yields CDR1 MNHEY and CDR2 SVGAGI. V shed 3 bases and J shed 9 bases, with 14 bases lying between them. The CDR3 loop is CASSYVRGSRELFF. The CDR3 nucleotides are TGTGCCAGCAGTTATGTCCGGGGTTCCAGGGAGCTGTTTTTT.